Given below is one T cell receptor beta chain in context. Its antigen is still unknown. Trimming shortened V by 0 bases and J by 3 bases, and 7 bases separated the two germline ends. Germline V gene lookup returns CDR1 SGHRS and CDR2 YFSETQ. The CDR3 covers 14 residues. TCRdb re-called the RACE reads through MiXCR, storing one row per CDR3 protein. The data show fewer than 150,000 distinct CDR3 sequences, roughly 13% seen once. The time point was: patch test 1, 2 weeks after DPC sensitization. As to treatment: therapeutic diphenylcyclopropenone sensitization with weekly scalp DPC. Blood, whole and unfractionated, served as the source for total RNA extraction. The sample is drawn from a study of human T cells and chemical hapten exposure. Study in general: On the upper back, patch tests were applied with 0.01% DPC and read at 6 days.

Study observations and caveats: Counts of TCRs above 1 in 1000 frequency stayed unchanged with DPC sensitization. Expanded TCR sets contained significantly more large CDR3 similarity clusters than controls.

The chain links TRBV5-1 to TRBJ1-5; D ambiguous. Material: whole blood, obtained in connection with sensitization to the hapten diphenylcyclopropenone (DPC). This TCR came from a man in his late teens or twenties with alopecia areata. Some clones in this sample may be carry-over from other donors' samples. The CDR3, as DNA: TGCGCCAGCAGCTTGGGGCTCGCCAATCAGCCCCAGCATTTT. Residues: CASSLGLANQPQHF.